Shown below are 9 T cell receptor beta chains from a single sample sequenced in a study of long-term antiretroviral therapy in people with HIV. The libraries were made with immunoSEQ v3.0 at survey level. Here immunoSEQ multiplex PCR was the method, and the copy in TCRdb shows in-frame clones only, minus some. Among around 20,000 clones, 82% were seen once, and the ten largest hold about 4.9%. The specimen comprised unsorted PBMCs, sampled 0.5 years after starting antiretroviral therapy. The origin of the receptors is a man aged 18 to 30 with HIV.

The gene calls are TRBV2 and TRBJ1-5; D gene unclear. Germline V gene data show CDR1 as SNHLY and CDR2 as FYNNEI. V was shortened by 1 base and J by 2 bases, with 6 bases between the two germline ends. This CDR3 contains 14 residues. CDR3 residues: CASSEVQRNQPQHF. DNA for the CDR3: TGTGCCAGCAGTGAAGTCCAGCGCAATCAGCCCCAGCATTTT.

The chain joins TRBV4-3 to TRBJ1-2; TRBD1 matches 10 bases. Germline V gene sequence: CDR1 LGHNA, CDR2 YSLEER. The ends lost 1 base at V and 4 bases at J; junction bases unmatched: 9. This CDR3 has 17 amino acids. As DNA, the CDR3 is TGCGCCAGCAGCCAAGTTAAGACAGGGGGCAAACTCTATGGCTACACCTTC. Residues: CASSQVKTGGKLYGYTF.

The gene calls are TRBV6-5 and TRBJ1-4, with no clear D. V was trimmed by 0 bases and J by 7 bases, leaving 9 bases between them. CDR1 and CDR2 from the germline V gene are MNHEY and SVGAGI. The CDR3 has 14 amino acids. CDR3 sequence: CASSYSTEGEKLFF. The CDR3 coding sequence is TGTGCCAGCAGTTACTCGACCGAAGGTGAAAAACTGTTTTTT.

The chain employs TRBV19 and TRBJ1-2; unclear D gene. CDR1 and CDR2 (germline): LNHDA, SQIVND (reference sequence). This CDR3 contains 14 residues. V lost 3 bases, J lost 5 bases, and 13 bases lay in between. The chain's CDR3 is CASSMGWKLYGYTF. As DNA, the CDR3 is TGTGCCAGTAGTATGGGTTGGAAATTATATGGCTACACCTTC.

The gene calls are TRBV10-3 and TRBJ2-2; perhaps TRBD1 as D (5 bases). The CDR3 is 15 amino acids. V was clipped by 0 bases and J by 6 bases, with 11 bases between them. CDR1 and CDR2 from the germline V gene are ENHRY and SYGVKD. In DNA form, the CDR3 reads TGTGCCATCAGTGAGTCGGAAAGGGGTTCCGGGGAGCTGTTTTTT. It specifies CAISESERGSGELFF.

The chain has TRBV29-1 and TRBJ1-5; D is possibly TRBD1 (6 bases). V lost 4 bases and J 7 bases, leaving 14 bases between the germline ends. This CDR3 has 13 residues. Per germline, CDR1 SQVTM and CDR2 ANQGSEA. The CDR3 loop reads CSVVSGGGQPQHF. CDR3 nucleotide sequence: TGCAGCGTTGTTTCGGGGGGCGGCCAGCCCCAGCATTTT.

This clone was detected a few times. This chain links TRBV5-1 with TRBJ1-2; 9 bases align to TRBD1. The CDR3 totals 13 residues. V lost 9 bases and J lost 7; bases outside the gene matches: 10. Germline CDR1 is SGHRS and CDR2 is YFSETQ. This CDR3 reads CATGDRERSGYTF. In DNA form, the CDR3 reads TGCGCCACGGGGGACAGGGAACGATCTGGCTACACCTTC.

The chain combines TRBV11-2 with TRBJ2-5; D unresolved. There are 12 residues in the CDR3. The germline V gene encodes CDR1 SGHAT and CDR2 FQNNGV. V lost 5 bases and J lost 2, with 6 bases in between. Here the CDR3 reads CASSLPQETQYF. DNA for the CDR3: TGTGCCAGCAGCCTACCGCAAGAGACCCAGTACTTC.

This sequence joins TRBV19 and TRBJ1-5, with a weak D call TRBD1 (5 bases). The CDR3 length is 14 residues. Germline CDR1 is LNHDA and CDR2 is SQIVND (reference sequence). V gave up 4 bases and J gave up 1 base, with 8 bases separating them. Here the CDR3 DNA reads TGTGCCAGTAGTAAGGCAGGGAGCAATCAGCCCCAGCATTTT. Translated, it gives CASSKAGSNQPQHF.